Listed below are T cell receptor beta chains from one sample, sequenced in a study of T cells in Graves' hyperthyroidism and ophthalmopathy. One entry per CDR3 protein results from TCRdb running MiXCR on the multiplex PCR reads. Of about 500,000 distinct CDR3 sequences listed, more than 15% are singletons. Sequencing input: blood. Every receptor here comes from a woman in her 30s with Graves' ophthalmopathy. CDR3s include the opening cysteine and the closing phenylalanine or tryptophan. D genes are given only for firm matches. Clone size is stated in some rows and not others, as once, few, many or a class when expanded.

>.|TRBJ2-7|TRBV6-1|once
TGTGCCAGCAGTGGGGGAGTAGAATCCTACGAGCAGTACTTC
CASSGGVESYEQYF
>.|TRBJ1-4|TRBV20-1|few
TGCAGTGCTAGAGATTTAGCAACTAATGAAAAACTGTTTTTT
CSARDLATNEKLFF
>TRBD1|TRBJ2-2|TRBV5-1|many
TGCGCCAGCAGCCAGGACAGGGGAGCCGGGGAGCTGTTTTTT
CASSQDRGAGELFF
>TRBD1|TRBJ2-7|TRBV27|many
TGTGCCAGCAGTTTCCGGACAGGGGGAAGTGAGCAGTACTTC
CASSFRTGGSEQYF
>.|TRBJ1-6|TRBV18|.
TGTGCCAGCTCACCGGGACACAATAATTCACCCCTCCACTTT
CASSPGHNNSPLHF
>.|TRBJ1-2|TRBV7-2|many
TGTGCCAGCAGCGCAACAGGGATGAGCGCTGGCTACACCTTC
CASSATGMSAGYTF
>.|TRBJ2-7|TRBV5-6|once
TGTGCCAGCAGCTTGGGGGGGTTGGCCTACGAGCAGTACTTC
CASSLGGLAYEQYF
>.|TRBJ1-5|TRBV2|many
TGTGCCAGCAGTCGACAGCATAGCAATCAGCCCCAGCATTTT
CASSRQHSNQPQHF
>TRBD2|TRBJ2-7|TRBV12-3/TRBV12-4|many
TGTGCCAGCTTGTTAAGCGGGGGGCCCTACGAGCAGTACTTC
CASLLSGGPYEQYF
>.|TRBJ2-7|TRBV28|many
TGTGCCAGCATTGGCAGGGGTCCCTCCTACGAGCAGTACTTC
CASIGRGPSYEQYF
>.|TRBJ2-1|TRBV11-2|many
TGTGCCAGCAGCTTAGAGGCATCCTCCTACAATGAGCAGTTCTTC
CASSLEASSYNEQFF
>.|TRBJ2-5|TRBV28|few
TGTGCCTGCAGTTCAATCCATTACAGGGGAGGGAAGACCCAGTACTTC
CACSSIHYRGGKTQYF
>.|TRBJ2-1|TRBV19|once
TGTGCCAGTAGTGGGGACCATCTCTGGGGCAATGAGCAGTTCTTC
CASSGDHLWGNEQFF
>TRBD1|TRBJ2-2|TRBV29-1|many
TGCAGCGTTGTTGGGACAGGAGCGAACACCGGGGAGCTGTTTTTT
CSVVGTGANTGELFF
>.|TRBJ2-1|TRBV29-1|many
TGCAGCGTTAGGGGGGATGAGCAGTTCTTC
CSVRGDEQFF
>.|TRBJ2-7|TRBV20-1|many
TGCAGTGCTATACTATCTAGCGCTGTCTACGAGCAGTACTTC
CSAILSSAVYEQYF
>.|TRBJ2-1|TRBV3-1|many
TGTGCCAGCAGCCAAGTACAGGTAGGCGCCGCGGGGATGTACAATGAGCAGTTCTTC
CASSQVQVGAAGMYNEQFF